Listed below are T cell receptor beta chains from one sample, sequenced in a study of Ad26.COV2.S vaccination and SARS-CoV-2 variants. The protocol was immunoSEQ multiplex PCR, while the TCRdb copy is restricted to in-frame clones and leaves out a portion. The repertoire includes approximately 410,000 clones, roughly 90% of them detected once, and approximately 4% sits in the top ten. Sample: peripheral blood, taken in a trial of Ad26.COV2.S vaccine versus placebo. The receptors were gathered from a person between 18 and 65 years old who received the Ad26.COV2.S COVID-19 vaccine or a placebo. Both conserved end residues are part of each CDR3. Each record gives: CDR3 protein, CDR3 DNA, D gene, clone size, J gene, CDR3 length, V gene. D genes are given only for firm matches. Only part of the rows carry a size: once, few, many, or a class if the clone is expanded.

CDR3aa: CASSQESLAGSTDTQYF
CDR3nt: TGCGCCAGCAGCCAAGAGAGCCTAGCGGGGAGCACAGATACGCAGTATTTT
d_gene: TRBD2
abundance: .
j_gene: TRBJ2-3
len: 17
v_gene: TRBV4-1

CDR3aa: CASSSRENQPQHF
CDR3nt: TGTGCCAGCAGTTCCCGGGAAAATCAGCCCCAGCATTTT
d_gene: .
abundance: .
j_gene: TRBJ1-5
len: 13
v_gene: TRBV12-3/TRBV12-4

CDR3aa: CASSLAYASGGEYNEQFF
CDR3nt: TGTGCCAGCAGCTTAGCGTATGCTAGCGGGGGGGAATACAATGAGCAGTTCTTC
d_gene: TRBD2
abundance: .
j_gene: TRBJ2-1
len: 18
v_gene: TRBV7-9

CDR3aa: CASSYVEGNSPLHF
CDR3nt: TGTGCCAGCAGTTACGTGGAGGGAAATTCACCCCTCCACTTT
d_gene: .
abundance: .
j_gene: TRBJ1-6
len: 14
v_gene: TRBV6-5

CDR3aa: CASSGRGAGEDTQYF
CDR3nt: TGCGCCAGCAGCGGGCGGGGGGCCGGTGAAGATACGCAGTATTTT
d_gene: TRBD2
abundance: .
j_gene: TRBJ2-3
len: 15
v_gene: TRBV5-1

CDR3aa: CASSRGLAGAGEQFF
CDR3nt: TGTGCCAGCAGCCGGGGACTAGCGGGGGCGGGGGAGCAGTTCTTC
d_gene: TRBD2
abundance: .
j_gene: TRBJ2-1
len: 15
v_gene: TRBV3-1/TRBV3-2

CDR3aa: CASSVGAVLYNEQFF
CDR3nt: TGTGCCAGCAGCGTAGGGGCCGTTCTCTACAATGAGCAGTTCTTC
d_gene: .
abundance: .
j_gene: TRBJ2-1
len: 15
v_gene: TRBV9

CDR3aa: CASRRQGADYEQYF
CDR3nt: TGTGCCAGCAGAAGACAGGGTGCTGATTACGAGCAGTACTTC
d_gene: TRBD1
abundance: .
j_gene: TRBJ2-7
len: 14
v_gene: TRBV6-5

CDR3aa: CASSLPPLPVVKNIQYF
CDR3nt: TGTGCCAGCAGTTTACCCCCCTTACCTGTAGTCAAAAACATTCAGTACTTC
d_gene: .
abundance: .
j_gene: TRBJ2-4
len: 17
v_gene: TRBV28

CDR3aa: CASSGQEFYGYTF
CDR3nt: TGTGCCAGCAGTGGACAGGAGTTCTATGGCTACACCTTC
d_gene: .
abundance: .
j_gene: TRBJ1-2
len: 13
v_gene: TRBV2

CDR3aa: CASSPGTSTAYEQYF
CDR3nt: TGTGCCAGCAGCCCCGGGACGTCGACCGCCTACGAGCAGTACTTC
d_gene: .
abundance: few
j_gene: TRBJ2-7
len: 15
v_gene: TRBV5-4

CDR3aa: CASSVTGTWTGELFF
CDR3nt: TGTGCCAGTAGTGTCACCGGGACATGGACCGGGGAGCTGTTTTTT
d_gene: .
abundance: .
j_gene: TRBJ2-2
len: 15
v_gene: TRBV19

CDR3aa: CASKQLRGNYGYTF
CDR3nt: TGTGCCAGCAAACAATTACGGGGGAACTATGGCTACACCTTC
d_gene: .
abundance: .
j_gene: TRBJ1-2
len: 14
v_gene: TRBV27

CDR3aa: CSAGGGGNEQFF
CDR3nt: TGCAGCGCCGGCGGGGGGGGCAATGAGCAGTTCTTC
d_gene: TRBD2
abundance: .
j_gene: TRBJ2-1
len: 12
v_gene: TRBV29-1

CDR3aa: CASSDGLATDTQYF
CDR3nt: TGCGCCAGCAGCGACGGACTGGCGACAGATACGCAGTATTTT
d_gene: .
abundance: .
j_gene: TRBJ2-3
len: 14
v_gene: TRBV5-1

CDR3aa: CASSDRNDQPQHF
CDR3nt: TGTGCCAGTAGTGACAGGAACGATCAGCCCCAGCATTTT
d_gene: .
abundance: .
j_gene: TRBJ1-5
len: 13
v_gene: TRBV19

CDR3aa: CASSIPGLQETQYF
CDR3nt: TGTGCCAGTAGTATACCGGGACTCCAAGAGACCCAGTACTTC
d_gene: .
abundance: .
j_gene: TRBJ2-5
len: 14
v_gene: TRBV19

CDR3aa: CASSKRASSGEGTQYF
CDR3nt: TGTGCCAGCAGCAAGAGGGCGTCTAGCGGGGAAGGGACCCAGTACTTC
d_gene: TRBD2
abundance: .
j_gene: TRBJ2-5
len: 16
v_gene: TRBV11-2

CDR3aa: CASSLNPWTVISTPNTGELFF
CDR3nt: TGTGCCAGCAGCTTAAATCCCTGGACAGTAATTAGTACCCCGAACACCGGGGAGCTGTTTTTT
d_gene: .
abundance: .
j_gene: TRBJ2-2
len: 21
v_gene: TRBV7-3

CDR3aa: CASSLDFTGELFF
CDR3nt: TGCGCCAGCAGCTTGGACTTCACCGGGGAGCTGTTTTTT
d_gene: .
abundance: .
j_gene: TRBJ2-2
len: 13
v_gene: TRBV5-1

CDR3aa: CASSQELGIPRNTIYF
CDR3nt: TGTGCCAGCAGCCAAGAATTGGGAATACCCCGAAACACCATATATTTT
d_gene: .
abundance: .
j_gene: TRBJ1-3
len: 16
v_gene: TRBV4-2

CDR3aa: CASSLFGGRGTNEKLFF
CDR3nt: TGCGCCAGCAGCCTCTTTGGGGGGAGAGGGACTAATGAAAAACTGTTTTTT
d_gene: .
abundance: .
j_gene: TRBJ1-4
len: 17
v_gene: TRBV5-1

CDR3aa: CASSLDLGGGTYEQYF
CDR3nt: TGTGCCAGCAGCTTAGATCTTGGCGGGGGGACCTACGAGCAGTACTTC
d_gene: TRBD2
abundance: .
j_gene: TRBJ2-7
len: 16
v_gene: TRBV11-2

CDR3aa: CASSRNYGYTF
CDR3nt: TGTGCCAGCAGCCGAAACTATGGCTACACCTTC
d_gene: .
abundance: .
j_gene: TRBJ1-2
len: 11
v_gene: TRBV7-2

CDR3aa: CASSQEDRVGPPLHF
CDR3nt: TGTGCCAGCAGCCAAGAGGACAGGGTTGGGCCACCCCTCCACTTT
d_gene: TRBD1
abundance: .
j_gene: TRBJ1-6
len: 15
v_gene: TRBV3-1/TRBV3-2

CDR3aa: CASSVSGTSPLHF
CDR3nt: TGTGCCAGCTCAGTTAGTGGAACGTCACCCCTCCACTTT
d_gene: .
abundance: .
j_gene: TRBJ1-6
len: 13
v_gene: TRBV9

CDR3aa: CATSGRGGTYEQYF
CDR3nt: TGTGCCACCAGCGGGAGGGGTGGAACCTACGAGCAGTACTTC
d_gene: TRBD2
abundance: .
j_gene: TRBJ2-7
len: 14
v_gene: TRBV15